Listed below are T cell receptor beta chains from one sample, sequenced in a study of PD-1 blockade in classical Hodgkin lymphoma. Generated by immunoSEQ multiplex PCR, the TCRdb table keeps only in-frame clones and is missing some. The sample includes about 30,000 clones, roughly nine tenths of them seen just once. The sequencing used CD4+ T cells from blood, collected before the fourth cycle of nivolumab. Receptors originate from a human donor with classical Hodgkin lymphoma. Each CDR3 is given with its conserved first and last residue. A D gene is named only where the DNA matches it firmly. Size is omitted from some rows. Given values are once, few, many or a class for expanded clones.

cdr3_nt cdr3_aa clone_size j_call d_call v_call
TGTGCCAGCAGCCCGCGGGTAACAGAAGGGACCCAGTACTTC CASSPRVTEGTQYF - TRBJ2-5 - TRBV7-6
TGTGCCAGCAGCTTAGGACTACCTCCGAACACCGGGGAGCTGTTTTTT CASSLGLPPNTGELFF - TRBJ2-2 - TRBV11-2
TGTGCCAGCAGTTCCCGTGGGTTTAACTATGGCTACACCTTC CASSSRGFNYGYTF few TRBJ1-2 - TRBV27
TGTGCCAGCAGCTTAGGGGACAGGGACAGTCAGCCCCAGCATTTT CASSLGDRDSQPQHF - TRBJ1-5 TRBD1 TRBV7-2
TGTGCCACCAGCAGAGATTTATGGCAGGGATACACTGAAGCTTTCTTT CATSRDLWQGYTEAFF - TRBJ1-1 - TRBV15
TGTGCCAGCAAACGGACGGGACTGAATGAAAAACTGTTTTTT CASKRTGLNEKLFF once TRBJ1-4 - TRBV6-5
TGTGCCAGCAGCTTAGGCGGGACAGGGGCCAGCGAGCAGTACTTC CASSLGGTGASEQYF - TRBJ2-7 TRBD1 TRBV7-9
TGCAGCGTTGTACCGCGGACGAGCACAGATACGCAGTATTTT CSVVPRTSTDTQYF - TRBJ2-3 - TRBV29-1
TGTGCCAGCAGCGAACCTACAGGGTTTAAAAACATTCAGTACTTC CASSEPTGFKNIQYF once TRBJ2-4 - TRBV11-2
TGCGCCAGCAGCATCCAGCGGACTAGCGGGGTACCGCGTAACACCGGGGAGCTGTTTTTT CASSIQRTSGVPRNTGELFF - TRBJ2-2 TRBD2 TRBV5-1
TGTGCCAGCAGTTCCTTAGCGGGGGGGAACCCCTACGAGCAGTACTTC CASSSLAGGNPYEQYF - TRBJ2-7 TRBD2 TRBV28
TGTGCCAGCAGCCAAGATGGCGCACTAGCGGGAGGGGCCTACAATGAGCAGTTCTTC CASSQDGALAGGAYNEQFF - TRBJ2-1 TRBD2 TRBV4-2
TGCGCCAGCAGCCCGAAGTTCTCAGCGGGAGACTCCTACGAGCAGTACTTC CASSPKFSAGDSYEQYF - TRBJ2-7 TRBD2 TRBV4-1
TGTGCCAGCAGTGCCACTAGTGGGGGCACAGATACGCAGTATTTT CASSATSGGTDTQYF - TRBJ2-3 - TRBV2
TGTGCCAGCAGTGTCCAGACTGGCGTCTATGGCTACACCTTC CASSVQTGVYGYTF few TRBJ1-2 - TRBV28
TGTGCCACCAGTTTGAGGTGGGACACTGAAGCTTTCTTT CATSLRWDTEAFF - TRBJ1-1 - TRBV15
TGTGCCAGTAGTATAGGGACAGTGGGGGAGACCCAGTACTTC CASSIGTVGETQYF - TRBJ2-5 - TRBV19
TGTGCCAGCAGCGGGACTTCCAGGGGGCGCGAAACTTACACTGAAGCTTTCTTT CASSGTSRGRETYTEAFF - TRBJ1-1 TRBD1 TRBV5-4
TGTGCCAGCCAGGCACAGGGGGCCTACACCATATATTTT CASQAQGAYTIYF - TRBJ1-3 TRBD1 TRBV5-6
TGTGCCAGCAGTGAAGCCGGGACGGGTTACGAGCAGTACTTC CASSEAGTGYEQYF - TRBJ2-7 - TRBV6-1
TGTGCCAGCAGCCTACAGGTGTCGGAGCAGTTCTTC CASSLQVSEQFF once TRBJ2-1 - TRBV5-5
TGCGCCAGCAGCCAAGATCCAGGGCCGGGATATGGCTACACCTTC CASSQDPGPGYGYTF - TRBJ1-2 - TRBV4-1
TGTGCCAGCAGTTACGATAGCGGGAGGGTCCCCTACGAGCAGTACTTC CASSYDSGRVPYEQYF - TRBJ2-7 TRBD2 TRBV2
TGTGCCAGCTCACCACAACCCAGTCACACTGAAGCTTTCTTT CASSPQPSHTEAFF - TRBJ1-1 - TRBV18
TGCGCCAGCAGTAATGGAAAACTAGCGGGGTCCTACAATGAGCAGTTCTTC CASSNGKLAGSYNEQFF once TRBJ2-1 TRBD2 TRBV10-1
TGTGCCAGCAGCTTTGCACTAGCGGGGGGACCAGAGACCCAGTACTTC CASSFALAGGPETQYF - TRBJ2-5 TRBD2 TRBV7-2
TGTGCCAGCAGTCCTTACGCCCAGGAGCGGCAGCCCCAGCATTTT CASSPYAQERQPQHF - TRBJ1-5 - TRBV28
TGTGCCAGTCATCCAGGGGGGGCCTACGTAGAGACCCAGTACTTC CASHPGGAYVETQYF - TRBJ2-5 - TRBV19
TGTGCCAGCAGCTTAGGGAGGGTTGCAATGAATGAGCAGTTCTTC CASSLGRVAMNEQFF - TRBJ2-1 - TRBV7-2
TGTGCCAGCAGTGAATTCGGTAGCCTGGAGACCCAGTACTTC CASSEFGSLETQYF - TRBJ2-5 - TRBV25-1
TGTGCCACCCGGGACAGGAGTAATGAAAAACTGTTTTTT CATRDRSNEKLFF - TRBJ1-4 TRBD1 TRBV6-5
TGTGCCATCAGTGATGGTCTAGCGGGCACCGGGGAGCTGTTTTTT CAISDGLAGTGELFF - TRBJ2-2 TRBD2 TRBV10-3
TGTGCCAGCAGCTTAATCGGGGGGGGCAATCAGCCCCAGCATTTT CASSLIGGGNQPQHF - TRBJ1-5 - TRBV7-8
TGTGCCAGCAGCTTATTTGTATTTGATACGCAGTATTTT CASSLFVFDTQYF - TRBJ2-3 - TRBV7-2
TGTGCCAGCGGAAACCGGGGACATCTCCAAGAGACCCAGTACTTC CASGNRGHLQETQYF - TRBJ2-5 - TRBV5-8
TGTGCCAGCGGAAAGGGACTAGCGGGAAGCAATGAGCAGTTCTTC CASGKGLAGSNEQFF once TRBJ2-1 TRBD2 TRBV27
TGTGCCAGCAGCACCGGGACAGAAGGAGATGGCTACACCTTC CASSTGTEGDGYTF few TRBJ1-2 TRBD1 TRBV2
TGTGCCAGCAGATCCACCCAAAGGGCGCCCCTCCGGCATTTT CASRSTQRAPLRHF - TRBJ1-5 - TRBV27
TGTGCCAGTAGTAGAGCGGGACCCGAGGGACGAGCTTTCTTT CASSRAGPEGRAFF once TRBJ1-1 - TRBV19
TGTGCCAGCAGCTTCGATCAAGTTCGGCACAATGAGCAGTTCTTC CASSFDQVRHNEQFF - TRBJ2-1 - TRBV11-2
TGCGCCAGCAGCCAACGGGTCGTTCTAGCGGGGGGGCGGCAAGAGACCCAGTACTTC CASSQRVVLAGGRQETQYF - TRBJ2-5 TRBD2 TRBV4-1
TGTGCCAGCAGTCCCCGCCCGGGTTTTCAGCCCCAGCATTTT CASSPRPGFQPQHF - TRBJ1-5 - TRBV28
TGTGCCAGTAGTATTGACAGGGAAACTTCCTACGAGCAGTACTTC CASSIDRETSYEQYF - TRBJ2-7 TRBD1 TRBV19
TGTGCCAGCAGGAGGGACAGGCTTGCAGATACGCAGTATTTT CASRRDRLADTQYF - TRBJ2-3 TRBD1 TRBV6-1
TGCGCCAGCAGCCAAGGACTATTCCAGAGCACAGATACGCAGTATTTT CASSQGLFQSTDTQYF - TRBJ2-3 - TRBV4-1
TGTGCCACCAGCAGAGATGGCCCGGGGTTGGGTAGCGGAACCTCCTACAATGAGCAGTTCTTC CATSRDGPGLGSGTSYNEQFF - TRBJ2-1 - TRBV15
TGTGCCATCACCACCGGGACTGTGGGAAATGAGCAGTTCTTC CAITTGTVGNEQFF - TRBJ2-1 - TRBV10-3
TGTGCCAGCAGGCAGGCCGAAGCGGGGGGGTACAATGAGCAGTTCTTC CASRQAEAGGYNEQFF - TRBJ2-1 TRBD2 TRBV11-2
TGTGCCACCAGCAGAGCGGGGACAACTAATGAAAAACTGTTTTTT CATSRAGTTNEKLFF - TRBJ1-4 - TRBV15
TGTGCCAGCAGCCTAAGCGGGGGATACAATGAGCAGTTCTTC CASSLSGGYNEQFF - TRBJ2-1 TRBD2 TRBV11-3
TGCGCCAGCAGCCAGGCGGGAAATAGCAATCAGCCCCAGCATTTT CASSQAGNSNQPQHF - TRBJ1-5 - TRBV4-1
TGTGCCAGCAGCTTGGACAGCGGGGAGGCTTTCTTT CASSLDSGEAFF - TRBJ1-1 - TRBV5-6
TGTGCCAGCAGCCCGGGGGTGGGCCTGAACACCGGGGAGCTGTTTTTT CASSPGVGLNTGELFF - TRBJ2-2 - TRBV2
TGTGCCAGCGGAGACTTTTCGGACGGACTCTATGGCTACACCTTC CASGDFSDGLYGYTF - TRBJ1-2 - TRBV2
TGTGCCAGCAGGTCTAGCGGGAGTTGCACAGATACGCAGTATTTT CASRSSGSCTDTQYF - TRBJ2-3 TRBD2 TRBV6-7
TGTGCCAGCAGCTTAACTCAAAATCAGCCCCAGCATTTT CASSLTQNQPQHF - TRBJ1-5 - TRBV11-2
TGTGCCAGCAGCTTACGGGATGGACGGGAGACCCAGTACTTC CASSLRDGRETQYF - TRBJ2-5 - TRBV13
TGTGCCAGCAGTAATACAGGGAAGGCCTACAATGAGCAGTTCTTC CASSNTGKAYNEQFF - TRBJ2-1 - TRBV27
TGTGCCAGCAGAGACAGCCGTGCAACTAATGAAAAACTGTTTTTT CASRDSRATNEKLFF - TRBJ1-4 - TRBV2